The 18 T cell receptor beta chains listed next were all sequenced from one sample in a study of OX40 agonist ivuxolimab in advanced cancers. Profiled with immunoSEQ multiplex PCR; TCRdb holds only in-frame clones, not every one. The table lists roughly 92,000 clones, more than 85% of them singletons, with more than 3% in the top ten. The starting material was CD4+ or CD8+ T cells sorted from blood, obtained in a trial of the OX40 agonist ivuxolimab. Receptors were obtained from an adult with an advanced solid tumor such as melanoma, head and neck, liver or kidney cancer.

The chain links TRBV18 to TRBJ2-2; D unclear. Germline loops: CDR1 KGHSH, CDR2 LQKENI. V was shortened by 6 bases and J by 1 base, with 15 bases between the two germline ends. The CDR3 runs 16 residues. The CDR3 region is CASSLLGPENTGELFF. CDR3 in DNA: TGTGCCAGCTCGCTCCTTGGACCGGAGAACACCGGGGAGCTGTTTTTT.

This sequence joins TRBV30 and TRBJ2-3; D perhaps matches TRBD2 (5 bases). The CDR3 consists of 14 residues. Deletions cut 4 bases from V and 5 bases from J, with 16 bases between. The germline gives CDR1 GTSNPN, CDR2 SVGIG (reference sequence). The CDR3: CAWTDLGAIDTQYF. DNA of the CDR3: TGTGCCTGGACGGACTTAGGAGCGATAGATACGCAGTATTTT. Full variable domain (outside the CDR3, taken from reference TRBV30 and TRBJ2-3): SQTIHQWPATLVQPVGSPLSLECTVEGTSNPNLYWYRQAAGRGLQLLFYSVGIGQISSEVPQNLSASRPQDRQFILSSKKLLLSDSGFYLCAWTDLGAIDTQYFGPGTRLTVL.

This rearrangement joins TRBV7-6 to TRBJ2-2, with 8 nucleotides matching TRBD1. Germline assignment: CDR1 SGHVS and CDR2 FNYEAQ. The CDR3 contains 15 residues. The V gene end was trimmed by 4 bases and the J gene end by 6 bases; junction bases not matched to a gene: 7. CDR3 sequence (DNA): TGTGCCAGCAGCTCCTGGACAGGGAGACCCGGGGAGCTGTTTTTT. Translated: CASSSWTGRPGELFF.

This clone appeared once. The rearrangement links TRBV4-3 to TRBJ2-3, with D tentatively TRBD1 or TRBD2 (6 bases each). The CDR3 runs to 14 residues. From germline, CDR1 is LGHNA and CDR2 YSLEER. V lost 5 bases and J lost 3, with 12 bases in between. CDR3 in DNA: TGCGCCAGCAGCGGGGGGCTGGGGACAGATACGCAGTATTTT. Translating it yields CASSGGLGTDTQYF.

V usage is TRBV19 and J usage is TRBJ2-7; D ambiguous. Germline-derived CDR1 and CDR2 are LNHDA and SQIVND (reference sequence). Trimming stripped 4 bases from V and 3 bases from J, with 10 bases between. CDR3 size: 13 residues. The CDR3 DNA sequence: TGTGCCAGTAGTAGTTCCCCCGGCTACGAGCAGTACTTC. Protein sequence: CASSSSPGYEQYF.

The rearrangement links TRBV4-1 to TRBJ2-3; D not resolved. CDR1 and CDR2 from the germline V gene are MGHRA and YSYEKL. This CDR3 has 13 residues. The germline V and J ends were trimmed by 0 bases and 6 bases, with 7 bases remaining between them. In DNA, the CDR3 is TGCGCCAGCAGCCAAGAACGTTCGGATACGCAGTATTTT. It yields the protein CASSQERSDTQYF.

J is TRBJ2-7 and V is TRBV10-3; D not resolved. Germline values: CDR1 ENHRY, CDR2 SYGVKD. Between the trimmed V and J ends, which lost 6 bases and 2 bases, there was a span of 14 bases. This CDR3 region has 14 residues. The CDR3: CAISRPLTPYEQYF. For the CDR3, the DNA is TGTGCCATCAGCCGACCCCTAACCCCCTACGAGCAGTACTTC.

The genes are TRBV29-1 and TRBJ2-7, with D perhaps matching TRBD1 (6 bases). V lost 7 bases and J lost 2, with 15 bases in between. CDR3 length: 13 residues. The germline V gene encodes CDR1 SQVTM and CDR2 ANQGSEA. Written as DNA, the CDR3 is TGCAGCGCTACTACCGGGACAACCTACGAGCAGTACTTC. Encoded protein: CSATTGTTYEQYF.

The rearrangement uses TRBV15 and TRBJ1-2; D ambiguous. V was clipped by 0 bases and J by 8 bases, with 10 bases between them. The CDR3 loop spans 13 amino acids. The germline V gene has CDR1 LNHNV and CDR2 YYDKDF (reference sequence). The CDR3 sequence is CATSREGSRGYTF. CDR3 coding DNA: TGTGCCACCAGCAGAGAGGGGTCCAGGGGCTACACCTTC.

The table lists this clone with a count of one. J is TRBJ2-7 and V is TRBV5-1, with 8 positions matching TRBD2. CDR1 and CDR2 from the germline V gene are SGHRS and YFSETQ. The CDR3 spans 14 residues. V was clipped by 4 bases and J by 5 bases; unmatched bases: 8. The CDR3 DNA reads TGCGCCAGCAGCCGTCGGGGGGGTTCAGACGAGCAGTACTTC. This gives the protein CASSRRGGSDEQYF.

The gene calls are TRBV2 and TRBJ2-7; 7 positions match TRBD1. Germline V CDR1 and CDR2: SNHLY, FYNNEI. The V segment lost 4 bases and the J segment 2 bases; nucleotides outside the gene matches: 2. The CDR3 totals 13 residues. The CDR3 here is CASSVTGAYEQYF. For the CDR3, the DNA is TGTGCCAGCAGTGTAACAGGGGCCTACGAGCAGTACTTC.

The chain couples TRBV27 to TRBJ1-1; a weak D match, TRBD1 (5 bases). Germline-derived CDR1 and CDR2 are MNHEY and SMNVEV (reference sequence). This CDR3 is built from 14 residues. V lost 4 bases to trimming and J lost 3 bases, with 12 bases between them. CDR3 nucleotide sequence: TGTGCCAGCAGTTCTCACGGGGGGGACACTGAAGCTTTCTTT. Protein sequence: CASSSHGGDTEAFF.

The chain joins TRBV10-3 to TRBJ2-7, with TRBD1 matching over 7 bases. This CDR3 spans 15 amino acids. V lost 7 bases to trimming and J lost 4 bases; unmatched junction nucleotides: 13. Per the germline V gene, CDR1 is ENHRY and CDR2 is SYGVKD. The CDR3 region is CAITPGQERPYEQYF. CDR3 sequence (DNA): TGTGCCATCACTCCCGGACAGGAGCGACCTTACGAGCAGTACTTC.

The rearrangement links TRBV6-5 to TRBJ1-1; D uncertain. The CDR3 covers 13 residues. The V gene's germline CDR1 is MNHEY and CDR2 SVGAGI. V lost 2 bases to trimming and J lost 0 bases, with 4 bases between them. DNA for the CDR3: TGTGCCAGCAGTTACAATGTGAACACTGAAGCTTTCTTT. It yields the protein CASSYNVNTEAFF.

The CDR3 DNA follows: TGTGCCAGCAGCTCAGGACAGGGGGGGAAAGAGACCCAGTACTTC. The encoded protein is CASSSGQGGKETQYF. The chain has TRBV11-2 and TRBJ2-5, with TRBD1 identical over 10 bases. With 4 bases clipped from V and 3 bases from J, the junction kept 5 bases outside the gene matches. Germline CDR1 and CDR2: SGHAT and FQNNGV. This CDR3 region has 15 residues. Looking up the rest from reference TRBV11-2 and TRBJ2-5 gives the full variable domain: EAGVAQSPRYKIIEKRQSVAFWCNPISGHATLYWYQQILGQGPKLLIQFQNNGVVDDSQLPKDRFSAERLKGVDSTLKIQPAKLEDSAVYLCASSSGQGGKETQYFGPGTRLLVL.

The sample holds one count of this clone. The chain couples TRBV6-5 to TRBJ2-5; 11 nucleotides agree with TRBD1. The germline CDR1 and CDR2 sequences are MNHEY and SVGAGI. This CDR3 is built from 15 residues. V lost 2 bases, J lost 5 bases, and 4 bases stayed unmatched. The CDR3 nucleotides are TGTGCCAGCAGTTACATGGGACAGGGGGTGGAGACCCAGTACTTC. This translates into CASSYMGQGVETQYF.

The rearrangement joins TRBV7-2 to TRBJ1-2, with D unclear. CDR1 is SGHTA and CDR2 is FQGNSA in the germline V gene. Trimming removed 4 bases from V and 0 bases from J, with 12 bases in between. This CDR3 has 15 amino acids. In DNA form, the CDR3 reads TGTGCCAGCAGCTCGGTTGAACGAGCTAACTATGGCTACACCTTC. Translating gives CASSSVERANYGYTF. Full variable domain (outside the CDR3, taken from reference TRBV7-2 and TRBJ1-2): GAGVSQSPSNKVTEKGKDVELRCDPISGHTALYWYRQSLGQGLEFLIYFQGNSAPDKSGLPSDRFSAERTGGSVSTLTIQRTQQEDSAVYLCASSSVERANYGYTFGSGTRLTVV.

The V and J genes are TRBV7-9 and TRBJ2-1; D gene uncertain. The CDR3 length is 12 residues. V lost 1 base and J 6 bases, leaving 4 bases between the germline ends. Germline CDR1 SEHNR, CDR2 FQNEAQ (reference sequence). The CDR3 spells CASSLDPNEQFF. For the CDR3, the DNA is TGTGCCAGCAGCTTAGATCCCAATGAGCAGTTCTTC.